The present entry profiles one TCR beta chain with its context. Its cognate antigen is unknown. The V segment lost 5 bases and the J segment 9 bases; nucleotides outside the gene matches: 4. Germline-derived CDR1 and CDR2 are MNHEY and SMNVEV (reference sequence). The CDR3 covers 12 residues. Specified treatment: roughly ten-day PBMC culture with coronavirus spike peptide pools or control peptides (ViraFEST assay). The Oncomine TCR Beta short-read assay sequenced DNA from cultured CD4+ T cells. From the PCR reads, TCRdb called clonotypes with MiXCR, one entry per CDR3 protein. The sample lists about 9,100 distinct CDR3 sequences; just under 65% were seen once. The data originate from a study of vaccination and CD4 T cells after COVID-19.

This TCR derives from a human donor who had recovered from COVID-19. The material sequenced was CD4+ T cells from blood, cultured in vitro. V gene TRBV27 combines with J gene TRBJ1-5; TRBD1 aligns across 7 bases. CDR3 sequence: CASSVNRGPQHF. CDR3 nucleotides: TGTGCCAGCAGTGTAAACAGGGGGCCCCAGCATTTT.